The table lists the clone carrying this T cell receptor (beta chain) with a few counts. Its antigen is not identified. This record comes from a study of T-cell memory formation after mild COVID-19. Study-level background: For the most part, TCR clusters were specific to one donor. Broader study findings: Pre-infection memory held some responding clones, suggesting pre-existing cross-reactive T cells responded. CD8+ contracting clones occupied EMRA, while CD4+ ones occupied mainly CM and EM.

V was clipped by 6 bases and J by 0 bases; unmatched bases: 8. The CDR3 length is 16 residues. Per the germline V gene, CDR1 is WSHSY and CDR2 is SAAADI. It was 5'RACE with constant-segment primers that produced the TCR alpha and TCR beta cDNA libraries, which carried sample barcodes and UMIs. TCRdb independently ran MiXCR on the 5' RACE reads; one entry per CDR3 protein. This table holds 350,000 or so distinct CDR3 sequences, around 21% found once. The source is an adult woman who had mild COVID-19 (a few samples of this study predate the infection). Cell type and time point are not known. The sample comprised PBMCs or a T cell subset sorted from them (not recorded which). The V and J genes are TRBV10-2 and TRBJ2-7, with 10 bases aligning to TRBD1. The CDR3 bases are TGCGCCAGCAGGGACACCGGGACAGGGGACTCCTACGAGCAGTACTTC. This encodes CASRDTGTGDSYEQYF.